The source of this T cell receptor (beta chain) is a study of blood T cells in healthy people across ages. Sample-barcoded 5' priming and a J-beta primer mix drove a second PCR of roughly 6 to 12 cycles. TCRdb processed the 5' RACE reads anew with MiXCR; each CDR3 protein has one entry. The sample holds about a million distinct CDR3 sequences, 45% to 60% seen once. The CDR3 consists of 14 residues. With 5 bases removed from V and 8 bases from J, the gap between germline ends came to 16 bases. This clonotype was counted between two and nine times. The chain links TRBV12-3 or TRBV12-4 to TRBJ2-1, with a possible D match to TRBD2 (5 bases). The receptor comes from an older woman in good health. The sample was blood. Here the CDR3 DNA reads TGTGCCAGCAGTCGGACTGAGTTAAACTATGAGCAGTTCTTC. Translated: CASSRTELNYEQFF.